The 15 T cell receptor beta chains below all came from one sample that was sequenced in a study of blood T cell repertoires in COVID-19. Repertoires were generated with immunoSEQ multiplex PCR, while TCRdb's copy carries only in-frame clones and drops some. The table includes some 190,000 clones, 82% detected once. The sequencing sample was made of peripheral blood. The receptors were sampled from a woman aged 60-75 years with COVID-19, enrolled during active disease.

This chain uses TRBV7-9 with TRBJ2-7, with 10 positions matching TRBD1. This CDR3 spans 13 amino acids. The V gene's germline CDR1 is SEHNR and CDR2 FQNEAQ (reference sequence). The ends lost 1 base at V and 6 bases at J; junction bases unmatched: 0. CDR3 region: CASSLGTGGEQYV. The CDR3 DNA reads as TGTGCCAGCAGCTTAGGGACAGGGGGCGAGCAGTACGTC.

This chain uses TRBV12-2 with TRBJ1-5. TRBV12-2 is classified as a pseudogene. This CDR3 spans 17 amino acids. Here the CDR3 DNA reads TGTGCAAGTCGCTTAGCATGCCGGGAGAGGGCTAATCAGCCCCAGCATTTT. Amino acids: CASRLACRERANQPQHF.

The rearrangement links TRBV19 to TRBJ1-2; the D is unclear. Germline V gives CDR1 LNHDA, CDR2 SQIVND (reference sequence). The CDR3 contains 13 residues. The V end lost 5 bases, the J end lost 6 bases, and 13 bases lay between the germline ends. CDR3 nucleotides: TGTGCCAGTAGTTGGCGTGAGGAAGATGGCTACACCTTC. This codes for CASSWREEDGYTF.

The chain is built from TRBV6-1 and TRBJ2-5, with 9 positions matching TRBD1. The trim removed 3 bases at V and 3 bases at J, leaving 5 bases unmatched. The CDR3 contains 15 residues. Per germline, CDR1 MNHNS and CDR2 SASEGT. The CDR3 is CASSDLGTGKETQYF. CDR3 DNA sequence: TGTGCCAGCAGTGACCTCGGGACAGGGAAAGAGACCCAGTACTTC.

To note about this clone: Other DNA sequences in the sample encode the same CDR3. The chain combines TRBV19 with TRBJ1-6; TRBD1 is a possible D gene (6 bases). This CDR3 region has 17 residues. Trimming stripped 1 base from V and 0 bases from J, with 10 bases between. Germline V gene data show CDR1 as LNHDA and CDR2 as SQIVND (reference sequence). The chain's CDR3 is CASSIGQGSSYNSPLHF. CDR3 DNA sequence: TGTGCCAGTAGTATAGGCCAGGGGAGCTCCTATAATTCACCCCTCCACTTT.

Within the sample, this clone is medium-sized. CDR3 sequence reads: CASSESRSPGELFF. In DNA form, the CDR3 reads TGTGCCAGCAGTGAGTCTAGATCCCCCGGGGAGCTGTTTTTT. The V call is TRBV6-4, the J call TRBJ2-2; D remains unclear. CDR1 and CDR2 from the germline V gene are MRHNA and SNTAGT. This CDR3 spans 14 amino acids. With 3 bases removed from V and 6 bases from J, the gap between germline ends came to 11 bases.

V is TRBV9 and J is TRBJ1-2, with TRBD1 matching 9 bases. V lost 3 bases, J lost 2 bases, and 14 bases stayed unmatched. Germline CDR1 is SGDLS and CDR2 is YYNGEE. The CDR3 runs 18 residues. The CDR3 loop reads CASSAFPTPGQGNYGYTF. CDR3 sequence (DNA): TGTGCCAGCAGCGCCTTTCCCACCCCGGGACAGGGAAACTATGGCTACACCTTC.

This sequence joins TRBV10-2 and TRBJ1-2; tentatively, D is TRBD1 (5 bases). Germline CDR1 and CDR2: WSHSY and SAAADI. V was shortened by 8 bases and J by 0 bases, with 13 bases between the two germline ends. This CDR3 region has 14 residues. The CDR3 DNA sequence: TGCGCCAGCGCAGGGAGGACACCTAACTATGGCTACACCTTC. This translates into CASAGRTPNYGYTF.

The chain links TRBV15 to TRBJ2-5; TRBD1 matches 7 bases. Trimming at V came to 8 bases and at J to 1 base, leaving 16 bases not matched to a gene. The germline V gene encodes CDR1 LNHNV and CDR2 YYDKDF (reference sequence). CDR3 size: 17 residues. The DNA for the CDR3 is TGTGCCACCCAAGGTCAGGGCCGTTCAGGGGGCCAAGAGACCCAGTACTTC. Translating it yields CATQGQGRSGGQETQYF.

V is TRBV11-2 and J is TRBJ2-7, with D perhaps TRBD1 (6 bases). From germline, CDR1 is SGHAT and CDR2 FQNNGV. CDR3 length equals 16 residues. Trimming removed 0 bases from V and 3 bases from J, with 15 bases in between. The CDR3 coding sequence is TGTGCCAGCAGCTTAGAAGGGGACACTTTGCGCTACGAGCAGTACTTC. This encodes CASSLEGDTLRYEQYF. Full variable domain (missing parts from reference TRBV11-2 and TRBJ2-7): EAGVAQSPRYKIIEKRQSVAFWCNPISGHATLYWYQQILGQGPKLLIQFQNNGVVDDSQLPKDRFSAERLKGVDSTLKIQPAKLEDSAVYLCASSLEGDTLRYEQYFGPGTRLTVT.

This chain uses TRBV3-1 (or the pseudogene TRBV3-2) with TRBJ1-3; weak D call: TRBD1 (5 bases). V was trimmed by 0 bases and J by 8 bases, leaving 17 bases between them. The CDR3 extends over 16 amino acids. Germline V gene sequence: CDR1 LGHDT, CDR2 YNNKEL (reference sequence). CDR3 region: CASSQDRAGGTDTIYF. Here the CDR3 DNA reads TGTGCCAGCAGCCAAGATAGGGCGGGGGGGACGGACACCATATATTTT.

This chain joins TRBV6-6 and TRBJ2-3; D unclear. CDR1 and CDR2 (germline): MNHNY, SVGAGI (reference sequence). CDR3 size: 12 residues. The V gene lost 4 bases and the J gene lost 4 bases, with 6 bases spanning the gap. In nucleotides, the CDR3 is TGTGCCAGCAGTTCGTTATCAGATACGCAGTATTTT. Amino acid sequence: CASSSLSDTQYF.

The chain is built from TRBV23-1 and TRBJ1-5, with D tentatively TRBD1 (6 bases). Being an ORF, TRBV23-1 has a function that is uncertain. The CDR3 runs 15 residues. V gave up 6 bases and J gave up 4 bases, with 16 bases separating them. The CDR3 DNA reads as TGCGCCAGCAGCCGATTGGGGCAGGGGAATCAGCCCCAGCATTTT. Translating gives CASSRLGQGNQPQHF.

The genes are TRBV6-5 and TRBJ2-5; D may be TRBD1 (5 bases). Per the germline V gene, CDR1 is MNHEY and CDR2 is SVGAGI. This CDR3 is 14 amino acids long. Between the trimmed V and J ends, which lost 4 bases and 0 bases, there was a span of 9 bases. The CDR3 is CASSFRQHQETQYF. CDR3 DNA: TGTGCCAGCAGTTTCCGACAGCACCAAGAGACCCAGTACTTC.

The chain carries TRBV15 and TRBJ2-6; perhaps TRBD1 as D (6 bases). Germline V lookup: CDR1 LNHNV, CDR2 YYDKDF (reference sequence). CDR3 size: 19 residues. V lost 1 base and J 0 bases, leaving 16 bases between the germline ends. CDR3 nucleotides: TGTGCCACCAGCAGAGGATTAGTGGGCAGGGGCTCTGGGGCCAACGTCCTGACTTTC. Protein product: CATSRGLVGRGSGANVLTF.